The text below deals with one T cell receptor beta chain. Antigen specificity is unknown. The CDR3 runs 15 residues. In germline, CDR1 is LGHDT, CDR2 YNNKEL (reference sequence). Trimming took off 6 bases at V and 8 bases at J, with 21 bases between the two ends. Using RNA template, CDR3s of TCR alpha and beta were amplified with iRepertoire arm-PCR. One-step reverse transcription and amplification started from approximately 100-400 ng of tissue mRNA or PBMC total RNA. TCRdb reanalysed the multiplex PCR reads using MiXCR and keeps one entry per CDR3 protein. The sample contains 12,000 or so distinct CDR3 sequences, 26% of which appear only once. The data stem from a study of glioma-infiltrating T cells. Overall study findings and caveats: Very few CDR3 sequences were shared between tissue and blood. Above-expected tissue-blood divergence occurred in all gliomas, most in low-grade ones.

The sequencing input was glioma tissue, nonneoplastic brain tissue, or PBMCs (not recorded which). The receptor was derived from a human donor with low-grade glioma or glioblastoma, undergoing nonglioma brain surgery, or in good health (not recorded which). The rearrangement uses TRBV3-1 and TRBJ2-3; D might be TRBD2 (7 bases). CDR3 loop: CASRLGASGSGTQYF. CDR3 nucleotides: TGTGCCAGCAGGCTGGGGGCTAGCGGATCAGGTACGCAGTATTTT.